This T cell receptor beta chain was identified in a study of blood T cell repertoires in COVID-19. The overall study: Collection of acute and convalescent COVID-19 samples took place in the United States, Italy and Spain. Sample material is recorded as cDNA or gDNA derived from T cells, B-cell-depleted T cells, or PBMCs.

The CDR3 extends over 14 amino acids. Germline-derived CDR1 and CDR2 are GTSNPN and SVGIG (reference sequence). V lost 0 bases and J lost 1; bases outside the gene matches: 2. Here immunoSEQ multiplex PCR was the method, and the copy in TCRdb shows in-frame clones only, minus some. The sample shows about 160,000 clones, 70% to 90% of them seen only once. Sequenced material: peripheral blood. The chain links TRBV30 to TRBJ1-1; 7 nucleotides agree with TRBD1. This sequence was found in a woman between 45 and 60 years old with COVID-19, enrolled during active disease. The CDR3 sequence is CAWSVKGANTEAFF. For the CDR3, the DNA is TGTGCCTGGAGTGTAAAGGGGGCGAACACTGAAGCTTTCTTT.